These 5 T cell receptor beta chains came from one sample sequenced in a study of cytomegalovirus exposure and HLA in healthy donors. A multiplex PCR was run with 60 Vbeta primers and 13 Jbeta primers. Sequenced by immunoSEQ multiplex PCR; TCRdb stores in-frame clones only, minus some. Counted here are some 150,000 clones, about two thirds occurring once; the ten biggest clones make up 2.5% to 3%. Input material: PBMCs. The receptors stem from a woman in her twenties or thirties in good health and CMV-seronegative.

In this sample, this clone turned up once. This chain connects TRBV30 to TRBJ2-7; TRBD1 aligns across 7 bases. The trim removed 7 bases at V and 2 bases at J, leaving 2 bases unmatched. This CDR3 is built from 11 residues. Germline CDR1 reads GTSNPN; CDR2 reads SVGIG (reference sequence). The CDR3 nucleotides are TGTGCCTACACAGGGGCCTACGAGCAGTACTTC. This codes for CAYTGAYEQYF.

The rearrangement joins TRBV21-1 to TRBJ1-5; the D call of TRBD1 is as the table states it, not checked on the DNA. TRBV21-1 is reported as a pseudogene. The CDR3 covers 15 residues. The CDR3 DNA reads TGTGCCAGCAGCTTAAGTCGACAGGGTAATCAGCCCCAGCATTTT. Protein product: CASSLSRQGNQPQHF.

The chain combines TRBV27 with TRBJ2-7; a possible D gene is TRBD2 (6 bases). Germline CDR1 and CDR2: MNHEY and SMNVEV (reference sequence). This CDR3 contains 17 residues. V was pared by 1 base and J by 0 bases, with 16 bases between. The CDR3 nucleotides are TGTGCCAGCAGTTTATACGGACTAACCGAACACTCCTACGAGCAGTACTTC. Translated: CASSLYGLTEHSYEQYF.

The V and J genes are TRBV5-6 and TRBJ1-1; D gene unclear. Germline loops: CDR1 SGHDT, CDR2 YYEEEE. V gave up 1 base and J gave up 5 bases, with 6 bases separating them. There are 12 residues in the CDR3. The CDR3, as DNA: TGTGCCAGCAGCTTGTCGGGGACTGAAGCTTTCTTT. As protein: CASSLSGTEAFF.

The chain couples TRBV19 to TRBJ1-3; D not certain. Trimming cost V 8 bases and J 0 bases, with 17 bases left between them. The CDR3 runs 16 residues. The germline V gene has CDR1 LNHDA and CDR2 SQIVND (reference sequence). Here the CDR3 reads CASHRGGKSSGNTIYF. The CDR3 nucleotides read TGTGCCAGTCATCGGGGAGGGAAGAGCTCTGGAAACACCATATATTTT.